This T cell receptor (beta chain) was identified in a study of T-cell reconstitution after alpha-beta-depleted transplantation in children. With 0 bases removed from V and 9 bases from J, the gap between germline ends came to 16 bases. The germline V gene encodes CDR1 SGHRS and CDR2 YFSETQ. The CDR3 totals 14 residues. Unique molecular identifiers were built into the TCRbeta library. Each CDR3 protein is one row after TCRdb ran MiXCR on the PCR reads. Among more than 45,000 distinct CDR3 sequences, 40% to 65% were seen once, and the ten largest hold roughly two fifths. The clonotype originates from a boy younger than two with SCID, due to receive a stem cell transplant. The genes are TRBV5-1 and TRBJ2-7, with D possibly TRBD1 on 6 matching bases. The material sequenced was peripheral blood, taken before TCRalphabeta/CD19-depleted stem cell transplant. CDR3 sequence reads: CASSLEPTGNGQYF. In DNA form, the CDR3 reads TGCGCCAGCAGCTTGGAACCCACAGGGAACGGGCAGTACTTC.